A selection of T cell receptor beta chains follows, all from one sample in a study of blood T cell repertoires in COVID-19. TCRdb's table, derived via immunoSEQ multiplex PCR, lists solely in-frame clones and lacks some. Of 100,000 to 120,000 clones detected, approximately 81% appear once; the ten largest clones hold about 40%. Sequencing was carried out using peripheral blood. These receptors were collected from a man aged 80 or over with acute or convalescent COVID-19. The CDR3 runs from the conserved cysteine through the conserved F or W. Fields, in order: V gene, J gene, D gene, clone size, CDR3 DNA, CDR3 protein. A D gene is named only where the DNA matches it firmly. For some rows the clone size is stated as once, few or many, or as a class when expanded; others skip it.

V: TRBV2
J: TRBJ1-1
D: TRBD1
size: -
DNA: TGTGCCACCCGACAGGGAAGTGCTTTCTTT
CDR3: CATRQGSAFF

V: TRBV29-1
J: TRBJ1-5
D: TRBD1
size: few
DNA: TGCAGCGTTAAGGGACAGGGGGATCAGCCCCAGCATTTT
CDR3: CSVKGQGDQPQHF

V: TRBV18
J: TRBJ2-1
D: TRBD1
size: few
DNA: TGTGCCAGCGTTGGACAGGGACGCAATGAGCAGTTCTTC
CDR3: CASVGQGRNEQFF

V: TRBV3-1/TRBV3-2
J: TRBJ2-5
D: -
size: -
DNA: TGTGCCAGCAGCCCCACCCCGACAGGGGAGGGGGAGACCCAGTACTTC
CDR3: CASSPTPTGEGETQYF

V: TRBV18
J: TRBJ2-5
D: TRBD2
size: -
DNA: TGTGCCAGCTCACGGACCGGGACTAGCGGGAGTGGAGAGACCCAGTACTTC
CDR3: CASSRTGTSGSGETQYF

V: TRBV9
J: TRBJ2-1
D: -
size: -
DNA: TGTGCCAGCAGCGTGGGCCCCCAGGGTGAGCAGTTCTTC
CDR3: CASSVGPQGEQFF

V: TRBV9
J: TRBJ2-1
D: TRBD2
size: -
DNA: TGTGCCAGCAGCGTAGAGGGCGGGAGAGGTTACAGTGAGCAGTTCTTC
CDR3: CASSVEGGRGYSEQFF

V: TRBV27
J: TRBJ1-1
D: TRBD1
size: -
DNA: TGTGCCAGCAGAAGACAGGGGACGAACACTGAAGCTTTCTTT
CDR3: CASRRQGTNTEAFF

V: TRBV5-1
J: TRBJ2-5
D: -
size: once
DNA: TGCGCCAGCAGCTTGGGGTCCGGGGGAGAGACCCAGTACTTC
CDR3: CASSLGSGGETQYF

V: TRBV28
J: TRBJ1-1
D: -
size: few
DNA: TGTGCCACGACAGTCTTGAACACTGAAGCTTTCTTT
CDR3: CATTVLNTEAFF

V: TRBV4-1
J: TRBJ2-7
D: -
size: -
DNA: TGCGCCAGCAGCCAACAAACAGCCATGGGCTCCTACGAGCAGTACTTC
CDR3: CASSQQTAMGSYEQYF

V: TRBV29-1
J: TRBJ2-7
D: -
size: few
DNA: TGCAGCGCGGGGGAACCGACTCGCGACGAGCAGTACTTC
CDR3: CSAGEPTRDEQYF

V: TRBV19
J: TRBJ1-2
D: TRBD1
size: -
DNA: TGTGCCAGTAGTATATCTTCTCGGGACAGGGGGCTGGTTGGCTACACCTTC
CDR3: CASSISSRDRGLVGYTF

V: TRBV25-1
J: TRBJ2-2
D: -
size: few
DNA: TGTGCCAGCAGTAGGAGATCCTTGGGGGAGCTGTTTTTT
CDR3: CASSRRSLGELFF

V: TRBV6-6
J: TRBJ2-5
D: -
size: -
DNA: TGTGCCAGCAGTTACTCTCCGGGGCAAGAGACCCAGTACTTC
CDR3: CASSYSPGQETQYF

V: TRBV18
J: TRBJ2-6
D: TRBD2
size: -
DNA: TGTGCCAGCTCACCAAGCGGGAACAGGTTCCAGACTGGGGCCAACGTCCTGACTTTC
CDR3: CASSPSGNRFQTGANVLTF

V: TRBV7-2
J: TRBJ1-2
D: TRBD1
size: -
DNA: TGTGCCAGCAGCTTAGCAGGGACAGGGACATGGGGCTACACCTTC
CDR3: CASSLAGTGTWGYTF

V: TRBV28
J: TRBJ2-7
D: TRBD2
size: few
DNA: TGTGCCAGCTCCGTGGGACATGGGACTAGCGGACGATACGAGCAGTACTTC
CDR3: CASSVGHGTSGRYEQYF

V: TRBV28
J: TRBJ1-2
D: -
size: -
DNA: TGTGCCAGCAGTTCCGACAGGTATGGCTACACCTTC
CDR3: CASSSDRYGYTF

V: TRBV27
J: TRBJ2-5
D: TRBD1
size: once
DNA: TGTGCCAGCAGTCGCTTGACAGGGACGGAGACCCAGTACTTC
CDR3: CASSRLTGTETQYF

V: TRBV2
J: TRBJ2-3
D: TRBD2
size: -
DNA: TGTGCCAGCAGTGTGACTAGCGACAGCACAGATACGCAGTATTTT
CDR3: CASSVTSDSTDTQYF

V: TRBV24-1
J: TRBJ2-1
D: -
size: -
DNA: TGTGCCACCAGTGATAGCAGCAGGCGGGATAGCGAGCAGTTCTTC
CDR3: CATSDSSRRDSEQFF

V: TRBV14
J: TRBJ1-2
D: -
size: -
DNA: TGTGCCAGCAGTCGACAGATATCTGGAGGCTACACCTTC
CDR3: CASSRQISGGYTF

V: TRBV5-5
J: TRBJ1-1
D: -
size: -
DNA: TGTGCCAGCAGCTTGGCGACCGGGACATTGAATGAAGCTTTCTTT
CDR3: CASSLATGTLNEAFF

V: TRBV6-5
J: TRBJ2-2
D: TRBD1
size: -
DNA: TGTGCCAGCACCAAGACAGGGGCCGGGGAGCTGTTTTTT
CDR3: CASTKTGAGELFF

V: TRBV7-8
J: TRBJ1-3
D: -
size: -
DNA: TGTGCCAGCAGCTTACAGCAGGCCTCCTCTGGAAACACCATATATTTT
CDR3: CASSLQQASSGNTIYF

V: TRBV19
J: TRBJ2-2
D: TRBD2
size: -
DNA: TGTGCCAGCAGCCCTAGCGGGCGGAACACCGGGGAGCTGTTTTTT
CDR3: CASSPSGRNTGELFF

V: TRBV29-1
J: TRBJ2-7
D: TRBD1
size: -
DNA: TGCAGCGCCGCACAGGGGATCGCCTACGAGCAGTACTTC
CDR3: CSAAQGIAYEQYF

V: TRBV5-1
J: TRBJ2-1
D: TRBD1
size: -
DNA: TGCGCCAGCAGCCCCGGGACAGCCAGCTCCTACAATGAGCAGTTCTTC
CDR3: CASSPGTASSYNEQFF

V: TRBV29-1
J: TRBJ2-3
D: TRBD1
size: -
DNA: TGCAGCGGCCGGACAGGGGCTAACCCTAGCACAGATACGCAGTATTTT
CDR3: CSGRTGANPSTDTQYF

V: TRBV19
J: TRBJ2-7
D: TRBD1
size: once
DNA: TGTGCCAGTAGTGGGCGACAGGGTTGGTACGAGCAGTACTTC
CDR3: CASSGRQGWYEQYF

V: TRBV5-1
J: TRBJ2-1
D: TRBD2
size: once
DNA: TGCGCCAGCAGCTTGGAGGGTAGCGGGAGAACTGCCTACAATGAGCAGTTCTTC
CDR3: CASSLEGSGRTAYNEQFF

V: TRBV18
J: TRBJ1-1
D: TRBD1
size: -
DNA: TGTGCCAGCTCGCGAGACAGGGGGAGCACTGAAGCTTTCTTT
CDR3: CASSRDRGSTEAFF

V: TRBV5-8
J: TRBJ1-2
D: TRBD1
size: -
DNA: TGTGCCAGCAGCCGACTCCTTTTGACAGGGAAAGAAGGCTACACCTTC
CDR3: CASSRLLLTGKEGYTF

V: TRBV25-1
J: TRBJ2-1
D: -
size: -
DNA: TGTGCCAGCAGTGACGTACTAGGGTCCTACAATGAGCAGTTCTTC
CDR3: CASSDVLGSYNEQFF

V: TRBV2
J: TRBJ1-6
D: TRBD1
size: -
DNA: TGTGCCAGCAGAGGACAGGGAGATTCACCCCTCCACTTT
CDR3: CASRGQGDSPLHF

V: TRBV2
J: TRBJ2-1
D: -
size: few
DNA: TGTGCCAGCAGCCAACAGGGTAAACCCTACAATGAGCAGTTCTTC
CDR3: CASSQQGKPYNEQFF

V: TRBV19
J: TRBJ2-2
D: TRBD1
size: -
DNA: TGTGCCAGTAGTCACACAGGGGCTATCGGGGAGCTGTTTTTT
CDR3: CASSHTGAIGELFF

V: TRBV5-1
J: TRBJ2-7
D: TRBD2
size: -
DNA: TGCGCCAGCAGCCCGCTAGCGGGAGCCTACGAGCAGTACTTC
CDR3: CASSPLAGAYEQYF